This is a list of T cell receptor beta chains from one sample in a study of blood T cell repertoires in COVID-19. Data came from immunoSEQ multiplex PCR; TCRdb stores just in-frame clones and leaves some out. Of 500,000 or so clones in the sample, about 85% were seen once. The specimen sequenced was PBMCs or T cells enriched from blood (not recorded which). The receptors were sampled from a woman between 18 and 29 years old who had recovered from COVID-19. Both conserved end residues are trimmed from each CDR3. Each record gives: J gene, V gene, D gene, CDR3 protein. D genes are given only for firm matches.

>TRBJ1-5|TRBV5-5|-
ASSLSDSWNQPQH
>TRBJ1-1|TRBV9|TRBD1
ASSVGGTEQAF
>TRBJ2-5|TRBV5-1|-
ASSQTPTRGAGETQY
>TRBJ2-2|TRBV5-1|TRBD1
ASSLQGAANTGELF
>TRBJ1-1|TRBV20-1|-
SAGGYTEAF
>TRBJ2-7|TRBV7-9|TRBD2
ASSAADSGGVYEQY
>TRBJ1-2|TRBV18|TRBD1
ASSPGTGGYGYT
>TRBJ2-7|TRBV3-1/TRBV3-2|-
ASSQDLAYEQY
>TRBJ2-5|TRBV5-4|-
ASSLYGEDTQY
>TRBJ1-2|TRBV3-1/TRBV3-2|-
ASSQEWRGRDGYT
>TRBJ2-2|TRBV20-1|-
SAGGIGELF
>TRBJ2-2|TRBV9|TRBD1
ASSVYTGATGELF
>TRBJ2-7|TRBV9|TRBD2
ASSAVAGEYEQY
>TRBJ1-3|TRBV21-1|-
ASGPYRQGSSGPVSGNTIY
>TRBJ1-2|TRBV5-1|-
ASSLREGGYT
>TRBJ2-7|TRBV2|TRBD1
ASSTPTGTGVLLSSYEQY
>TRBJ2-1|TRBV3-1/TRBV3-2|-
ASSRQGYNEQF
>TRBJ2-5|TRBV24-1|TRBD1
ATSETGHQETQY
>TRBJ2-7|TRBV19|-
ASSIVAPLFSAGSYEQY
>TRBJ2-2|TRBV15|-
ATSSRTGELF
>TRBJ2-6|TRBV5-8|-
ASSLGLYSYGANVLT
>TRBJ1-2|TRBV28|-
ASTLRRMDGYT